The 30 T cell receptor beta chains given below trace back to one sample, sequenced in a study of CD8 T cells in ankylosing spondylitis (dated 2017 in TCRdb). The library was generated by 5' RACE. TCRdb shows the sequencer as Illumina HiSeq 2500. Using fastp at Q25 and MiXCR, TCRdb reprocessed the public reads and kept productive beta chains. Each entry merges the rows of one CDR3 protein and shows their most common DNA and genes. The sample table contains 150,000 to 250,000 distinct CDR3 sequences; only one count was recorded for more than 10% of them. 15% to 20% of the sample goes to the ten largest clones. The sample comprised blood, either unsorted or a sorted T cell fraction (not recorded which). The receptor source for this set is a male donor with ankylosing spondylitis or in good health (not recorded which).

This clonotype was counted a few times. This chain links TRBV13 with TRBJ1-2; possibly TRBD1 for D (5 bases). Germline V gene data show CDR1 as PRHDT and CDR2 as FYEKMQ (reference sequence). This CDR3 is 13 amino acids long. The V end was cut by 7 bases, the J end by 3 bases, with 12 bases between. In DNA, the CDR3 is TGTGCCAGCACCCCTCCGGGGGACTATGGCTACACCTTC. Translated: CASTPPGDYGYTF.

V gene TRBV6-1 combines with J gene TRBJ2-1; TRBD2 agrees at 11 bases. Germline V lookup: CDR1 MNHNS, CDR2 SASEGT. Germline trimming cut 1 base from V and 4 bases from J; bases unmatched to any gene: 6. This CDR3 is 17 amino acids long. The CDR3 DNA reads TGTGCCAGCAGTGAAGGTAGCGGGGGGGCTGCATACAATGAGCAGTTCTTC. It is translated as CASSEGSGGAAYNEQFF.

This clonotype showed up many times. This chain connects TRBV6-4 to TRBJ1-6, with D hard to call. V was shortened by 2 bases and J by 5 bases, with 4 bases between the two germline ends. This CDR3 has 13 amino acids. Germline CDR1 is MRHNA and CDR2 is SNTAGT. The CDR3 sequence is CASSDRDNSPLHF. DNA of the CDR3: TGTGCCAGCAGTGACAGGGATAATTCACCCCTCCACTTT.

This chain uses TRBV12-3 or TRBV12-4 with TRBJ1-2; TRBD1 aligns across 9 bases. With V trimmed by 5 bases and J by 4 bases, 2 bases remained unmatched. CDR3 size: 13 residues. The CDR3 loop is CASSETGGYGYTF. The CDR3 nucleotides read TGTGCCAGCAGTGAGACAGGGGGCTATGGCTACACCTTC.

V and J are TRBV20-1 and TRBJ2-7, with 7 positions matching TRBD1. Germline CDR1 reads DFQATT; CDR2 reads SNEGSKA (reference sequence). The CDR3 is 15 amino acids. J lost 2 bases, V lost 3 bases, and 10 bases had no gene match. CDR3 sequence (DNA): TGCAGTGCTAGGGGTTACAGGGGCCCGACCTACGAGCAGTACTTC. Translation: CSARGYRGPTYEQYF.

This clonotype came up a few times. The chain has TRBV4-1 and TRBJ2-3; no clear D. This CDR3 is built from 15 residues. Germline V CDR1 and CDR2: MGHRA, YSYEKL. Trimming shortened V by 3 bases and J by 5 bases, and 15 bases separated the two germline ends. The CDR3 nucleotides are TGCGCCAGCAGCCAGAGAATCGCGCCTGGAGATACGCAGTATTTT. It translates to CASSQRIAPGDTQYF.

The chain is built from TRBV5-1 and TRBJ1-2, with D hard to call. The ends were cut back, 4 bases at V and 2 bases at J, with 9 bases in the middle. Germline CDR1 and CDR2: SGHRS and YFSETQ. CDR3 size: 13 residues. The CDR3 region has the DNA TGCGCCAGCAGCGCGTACGTGAACTATGGCTACACCTTC. Amino acid sequence: CASSAYVNYGYTF.

This clonotype was recorded a few times. The chain is built from TRBV3-1 and TRBJ2-1; D unresolved. Deletions cut 0 bases from V and 7 bases from J, with 7 bases between. The CDR3 consists of 13 residues. Germline V gives CDR1 LGHDT, CDR2 YNNKEL (reference sequence). CDR3 in amino acids: CASSQEGRNEQFF. The CDR3 DNA reads TGTGCCAGCAGCCAAGAAGGTAGAAATGAGCAGTTCTTC.

The rearrangement joins TRBV12-3 or TRBV12-4 to TRBJ2-1; D might be TRBD1 or TRBD2, each matching 6 bases. Trimming pared 2 bases from V and 7 bases from J, leaving 21 bases between. This CDR3 comprises 17 residues. CDR3: CASSLRYAGHLKNEQFF. The CDR3 DNA is TGTGCCAGCAGTTTAAGGTACGCGGGACACCTAAAAAATGAGCAGTTCTTC.

This clonotype was observed a handful of times. The chain has TRBV6-1 and TRBJ2-1; 9 bases align to TRBD2. CDR1 and CDR2 (germline): MNHNS, SASEGT. V shed 1 base and J 5 bases; nucleotides not matched to a gene: 3. This CDR3 is 15 amino acids long. The CDR3 here is CASSEGGLANNEQFF. As DNA, the CDR3 is TGTGCCAGCAGTGAAGGTGGACTAGCGAACAATGAGCAGTTCTTC.

The sample holds a few counts of this clonotype. The V and J genes are TRBV28 and TRBJ2-4; 9 bases line up with TRBD2. The CDR3 has 15 residues. Per germline, CDR1 MDHEN and CDR2 SYDVKM. The V and J ends lost 5 bases and 8 bases, in that order; junction bases with no gene match: 10. The CDR3 loop is CASSPSGTSFYIQYF. CDR3 nucleotides: TGTGCCAGCAGTCCCTCCGGGACTAGCTTTTACATTCAGTACTTC.

This clonotype was counted a few times. The chain couples TRBV6-1 to TRBJ2-7, with 7 bases fitting TRBD2. The CDR3 covers 15 residues. V shed 2 bases and J 6 bases; nucleotides not matched to a gene: 10. Germline CDR1 MNHNS, CDR2 SASEGT. The CDR3 protein is CASSEPPGRVAEQYF. In nucleotides, the CDR3 is TGTGCCAGCAGTGAACCCCCGGGGAGGGTGGCCGAGCAGTACTTC.

The rearrangement links TRBV10-2 to TRBJ2-1, with D possibly TRBD2 on 5 matching bases. The CDR3 spans 10 residues. V gave up 6 bases and J gave up 8 bases, with 5 bases separating them. Germline loops: CDR1 WSHSY, CDR2 SAAADI. The CDR3 DNA is TGCGCCAGCAGGGACTATGAGCAGTTCTTC. This gives the protein CASRDYEQFF.

This clonotype was counted at least ten times. This chain links TRBV5-6 with TRBJ2-7; D is unresolved. Germline V CDR1 and CDR2: SGHDT, YYEEEE. The V gene lost 7 bases and the J gene lost 0 bases, with 8 bases spanning the gap. CDR3 length equals 12 residues. The CDR3 nucleotides are TGTGCCAGCTCCTTACTCTCCTACGAGCAGTACTTC. Translated, it gives CASSLLSYEQYF.

The chain is built from TRBV12-5 and TRBJ1-2; no firm D call. The CDR3 covers 14 residues. Trimming took 1 base from V and 4 from J, leaving 10 bases between them. Germline V gives CDR1 LGHNT, CDR2 FRNRAP. Here the CDR3 DNA reads TGTGCTAGTGGTTTGGGGGGTCTCCTCTATGGCTACACCTTC. This sequence encodes CASGLGGLLYGYTF.

This clonotype was seen a handful of times. The chain carries TRBV10-2 and TRBJ2-3, with no clear D. The V gene lost 3 bases and the J gene lost 0 bases, with 4 bases spanning the gap. CDR3 length equals 13 residues. Looked up from germline, CDR1 is WSHSY and CDR2 is SAAADI. This chain's CDR3 is CASSEVSTDTQYF. The CDR3 DNA reads TGCGCCAGCAGTGAAGTTAGCACAGATACGCAGTATTTT.

This clonotype was counted only a few times. At one of its ends the junction is not consistent with the germline gene, which may arise from a read error. This chain joins TRBV12-3 or TRBV12-4 and TRBJ2-5, with D possibly matching TRBD1 (5 bases). The CDR3 is 16 amino acids. The CDR3 DNA reads as TGTGCCTGCAGCGCAGCAACAGGATGGGGTTTGGAGACCCAGTACTTC. Translating it yields CACSAATGWGLETQYF.

J is TRBJ2-3 and V is TRBV13; D not certain. Germline V gives CDR1 PRHDT, CDR2 FYEKMQ (reference sequence). The CDR3 covers 15 residues. The V end was cut by 5 bases, the J end by 1 base, with 13 bases between. The CDR3 sequence: CASSPVDSGTDTQYF. The CDR3 coding sequence is TGTGCCAGCAGCCCCGTGGATTCTGGCACAGATACGCAGTATTTT.

This clonotype was detected only a few times. The chain has TRBV27 and TRBJ1-2; 8 bases line up with TRBD1. Germline loops: CDR1 MNHEY, CDR2 SMNVEV (reference sequence). The V gene end was trimmed by 8 bases and the J gene end by 2 bases; junction bases not matched to a gene: 10. This CDR3 is built from 15 residues. Here the CDR3 DNA reads TGTGCCAGCCACCCCAGGGCAGGGGGCAACTATGGCTACACCTTC. Protein product: CASHPRAGGNYGYTF.

Ten or more counts support this clonotype. J is TRBJ2-7 and V is TRBV25-1; the D is unclear. From germline, CDR1 is MGHDK and CDR2 SYGVNS. The CDR3 runs to 18 residues. V was cut by 1 base and J by 6 bases, with 25 bases left in between. This CDR3 is CASSELVRNGDDTSEQYF. CDR3 DNA sequence: TGTGCCAGCAGTGAATTGGTCCGGAATGGAGATGATACCTCCGAGCAGTACTTC.

This clonotype showed up just a few times. The chain has TRBV6-1 and TRBJ2-2; D is unresolved. The CDR3 runs 14 residues. V lost 4 bases to trimming and J lost 6 bases, with 12 bases between them. The germline V gene has CDR1 MNHNS and CDR2 SASEGT. In DNA form, the CDR3 reads TGTGCCAGCAGTGCTAGAATTCAAGCCGGGGAGCTGTTTTTT. Its protein is CASSARIQAGELFF.

This clonotype occurred many times. The chain recombines TRBV5-1 with TRBJ2-7; unclear D gene. CDR1 and CDR2 from the germline V gene are SGHRS and YFSETQ. V was cut by 1 base and J by 5 bases, with 7 bases left in between. The CDR3 sequence is 12 residues long. CDR3 sequence (DNA): TGCGCCAGCAGCTTGTATGGGGACGAGCAGTACTTC. This gives the protein CASSLYGDEQYF.

This clonotype was seen only a few times. The chain employs TRBV13 and TRBJ1-1; no reliable D call. The CDR3 spans 14 residues. Germline values: CDR1 PRHDT, CDR2 FYEKMQ (reference sequence). V lost 5 bases to trimming and J lost 5 bases, with 15 bases between them. The CDR3 nucleotides read TGTGCCAGCAGCCCCAGTATGGAAGGAACTGAAGCTTTCTTT. Its translation is CASSPSMEGTEAFF.

The chain recombines TRBV7-9 with TRBJ1-1; unclear D gene. This CDR3 region has 12 residues. Germline CDR1 and CDR2: SEHNR and FQNEAQ (reference sequence). V was trimmed by 3 bases and J by 5 bases, leaving 7 bases between them. DNA for the CDR3: TGTGCCAGCAGCTTCATAGGGACTGAAGCTTTCTTT. It encodes CASSFIGTEAFF.

The chain uses TRBV2 and TRBJ2-1, with D perhaps matching TRBD2 (5 bases). CDR3 length equals 15 residues. V dropped 3 bases and J dropped 2 bases, with 11 bases sitting between them. CDR1 is SNHLY, CDR2 FYNNEI, per germline. CDR3 sequence (DNA): TGTGCCAGCAGTGATCTAGCCGCCCCCTACAATGAGCAGTTCTTC. Translating it yields CASSDLAAPYNEQFF.

This clonotype was seen more than once but under ten times. V usage is TRBV5-8 and J usage is TRBJ2-1; no clear D. The CDR3 is 15 amino acids. Trimming shortened V by 6 bases and J by 2 bases, and 15 bases separated the two germline ends. Germline CDR1 SGHTS, CDR2 YDEGEE. The CDR3 DNA is TGTGCCAGCAACCTTGGAGCTGGTCCCTACAATGAGCAGTTCTTC. It translates to CASNLGAGPYNEQFF.

This chain uses TRBV20-1 with TRBJ2-5; D is possibly TRBD1 or TRBD2 (5 bases each). Per germline, CDR1 DFQATT and CDR2 SNEGSKA (reference sequence). CDR3 size: 15 residues. V gave up 0 bases and J gave up 2 bases, with 13 bases separating them. The chain's CDR3 is CSARDTGRDQETQYF. CDR3 in DNA: TGCAGTGCTAGAGATACAGGACGGGATCAAGAGACCCAGTACTTC.

The chain employs TRBV27 and TRBJ2-1; TRBD2 matches 12 bases. CDR1 and CDR2 (germline): MNHEY, SMNVEV (reference sequence). V shed 5 bases and J 4 bases; nucleotides not matched to a gene: 12. The CDR3 is 18 amino acids. This CDR3 reads CASSIPSGGAGVYNEQFF. The CDR3 region has the DNA TGTGCCAGCAGTATCCCTAGCGGGGGGGCAGGTGTGTACAATGAGCAGTTCTTC.

J is TRBJ1-2 and V is TRBV4-1, with TRBD1 matching over 7 bases. The ends lost 0 bases at V and 6 bases at J; junction bases unmatched: 7. Germline V gives CDR1 MGHRA, CDR2 YSYEKL. The CDR3 has 15 residues. CDR3 DNA: TGCGCCAGCAGCCAAGAGGGGACAGCAGGAAATGGCTACACCTTC. Amino acid sequence: CASSQEGTAGNGYTF.

This clonotype came up a few times. The chain joins TRBV4-1 to TRBJ2-5, with a weak D call TRBD2 (5 bases). The V end lost 0 bases, the J end lost 2 bases, and 13 bases lay between the germline ends. Germline CDR1 reads MGHRA; CDR2 reads YSYEKL. CDR3 size: 16 residues. CDR3 coding DNA: TGCGCCAGCAGCCAAGAAGGGCCCGGGATTCAAGAGACCCAGTACTTC. Encoded protein: CASSQEGPGIQETQYF.